Listed below are T cell receptor beta chains from one sample, sequenced in a study of a mutant IDH1 vaccine in newly diagnosed glioma. For these receptors, no antigen is known. Using immunoSEQ multiplex PCR, the repertoire was profiled, and TCRdb retains in-frame clones only, with some absent. The table has tens of thousands of clones, just over 70% seen once. The sequenced sample was peripheral blood mononuclear cells (PBMCs), obtained from a glioma patient whose treatment included an IDH1 peptide vaccine. Receptors were obtained from a man in his late teens or twenties with glioma. Some clones in this sample may be carry-over from other donors' samples. Both conserved end residues are part of each CDR3. Fields, in order: J gene, V gene, clone size, D gene, CDR3 protein, CDR3 DNA. The D gene is left open where the match is weak. A row's size may be missing; if present it is once, few, many or a size class.

>TRBJ1-2|TRBV19|once|NA
CASSIPGQKNYGYTF
TGTGCCAGTAGTATCCCCGGACAGAAGAACTATGGCTACACCTTC
>TRBJ2-7|TRBV5-6|NA|TRBD2
CASSYTSGSYEQYF
TGTGCCAGCAGCTATACTAGCGGCTCCTACGAGCAGTACTTC
>TRBJ2-5|TRBV18|NA|TRBD2
CASSGGLAGTQETQYF
TGTGCCAGCTCCGGGGGACTAGCGGGGACCCAAGAGACCCAGTACTTC
>TRBJ2-2|TRBV19|NA|NA
CASSIVLIRNTGELFF
TGTGCCAGTAGTATAGTCCTAATTAGGAACACCGGGGAGCTGTTTTTT
>TRBJ2-5|TRBV29-1|NA|TRBD2
CSVEGLGLAGGLQETQYF
TGCAGCGTTGAAGGGTTGGGGCTAGCGGGGGGGTTACAAGAGACCCAGTACTTC
>TRBJ1-2|TRBV19|NA|NA
CASKRGQGPYGYTF
TGTGCCAGTAAAAGAGGTCAGGGCCCCTATGGCTACACCTTC
>TRBJ2-4|TRBV6-6|NA|TRBD1
CASSYDLGQVGNIQYF
TGTGCCAGCAGTTACGACCTCGGACAGGTGGGAAACATTCAGTACTTC
>TRBJ2-6|TRBV2|NA|TRBD1
CASSTDRRSSGANVLTF
TGTGCCAGCAGTACGGACAGGCGGAGCTCTGGGGCCAACGTCCTGACTTTC
>TRBJ2-7|TRBV7-9|NA|NA
CASSLSGVNEQYF
TGTGCCAGCAGCCTCTCAGGGGTGAACGAGCAGTACTTC
>TRBJ2-2|TRBV5-1|NA|NA
CASSFTAGTNTGELFF
TGCGCCAGCAGCTTTACGGCGGGGACGAATACCGGGGAGCTGTTTTTT
>TRBJ1-2|TRBV9|NA|TRBD1
CASRSGTDIYGYTF
TGTGCCAGCAGGTCCGGGACAGACATCTATGGCTACACCTTC
>TRBJ1-2|TRBV5-3|once|TRBD1
CARSIGRGRNGYTF
TGTGCCAGAAGCATCGGCAGGGGGCGGAATGGCTACACCTTC
>TRBJ1-1|TRBV18|few|NA
CASSPYGTGEAFF
TGTGCCAGCTCACCATACGGTACAGGTGAAGCTTTCTTT
>TRBJ1-1|TRBV7-9|NA|NA
CASSFPGGGTEAFF
TGTGCCAGCAGCTTCCCTGGGGGAGGTACTGAAGCTTTCTTT
>TRBJ1-2|TRBV18|NA|TRBD1
CASSPPSTGTGSGGYTF
TGTGCCAGCTCACCACCGTCAACCGGGACAGGGTCCGGCGGCTACACCTTC
>TRBJ2-7|TRBV27|NA|NA
CASSQPGRTYEQYF
TGTGCCAGCAGTCAACCGGGAAGAACCTACGAGCAGTACTTC
>TRBJ1-2|TRBV14|NA|NA
CASSQVKLRPIF
TGTGCCAGCAGCCAAGTTAAATTAAGGCCGATCTTC
>TRBJ1-6|TRBV27|NA|NA
CASSLSWAPDSPLHF
TGTGCCAGCAGTTTAAGCTGGGCCCCAGATTCACCCCTCCACTTT
>TRBJ2-1|TRBV30|NA|TRBD2
CAWSVRVSGRGSTYNEQFF
TGTGCCTGGAGTGTACGGGTTAGCGGGAGAGGATCAACCTACAATGAGCAGTTCTTC
>TRBJ1-4|TRBV18|once|TRBD1
CASSRGQGPNEKLFF
TGTGCCAGCTCACGGGGACAGGGCCCTAATGAAAAACTGTTTTTT
>TRBJ2-7|TRBV6-1|NA|TRBD1
CASSEVAILGQGGYEQYF
TGTGCCAGCAGTGAAGTCGCTATTCTGGGACAGGGGGGCTACGAGCAGTACTTC
>TRBJ1-2|TRBV4-3|NA|TRBD1
CASSQHPTSGRGQDYGYTF
TGCGCCAGCAGCCAACACCCAACCTCGGGCAGGGGGCAGGACTATGGCTACACCTTC
>TRBJ2-1|TRBV27|few|TRBD1
CASSLWDRAYAYNEQFF
TGTGCCAGCAGTTTATGGGACAGGGCCTATGCCTACAATGAGCAGTTCTTC
>TRBJ2-5|TRBV7-6|NA|TRBD2
CASSPGGGETQYF
TGTGCCAGCAGCCCGGGGGGTGGCGAGACCCAGTACTTC
>TRBJ1-5|TRBV5-1|NA|NA
CASSPQGNNQPQHF
TGCGCCAGCAGTCCTCAGGGTAACAATCAGCCCCAGCATTTT
>TRBJ1-4|TRBV27|few|NA
CASSFLSNEKLFF
TGTGCCAGCAGTTTTCTCAGTAATGAAAAACTGTTTTTT
>TRBJ1-6|TRBV25-1|NA|TRBD1
CASSDGTGVSPLHF
TGTGCCAGCAGTGACGGGACAGGGGTTTCACCCCTCCACTTT
>TRBJ2-5|TRBV7-9|NA|TRBD1
CASSSSTGIGTQYF
TGTGCCAGCAGCTCGTCGACAGGGATAGGGACCCAGTACTTC
>TRBJ2-7|TRBV6-1|once|TRBD1
CASSEATGLTYEQYF
TGTGCCAGCAGTGAAGCGACAGGGCTAACCTACGAGCAGTACTTC
>TRBJ1-1|TRBV5-4|NA|NA
CASSLGWGLNTEAFF
TGTGCCAGCAGCTTGGGCTGGGGATTGAACACTGAAGCTTTCTTT
>TRBJ2-4|TRBV7-9|few|TRBD1
CASSSGQGLAKNIQYF
TGTGCCAGCAGCTCTGGACAGGGATTGGCCAAAAACATTCAGTACTTC
>TRBJ2-7|TRBV2|few|NA
CASDRSSYEQYF
TGTGCCAGTGACAGATCCTCCTACGAGCAGTACTTC
>TRBJ1-1|TRBV5-4|few|NA
CASSLGRNTEAFF
TGTGCCAGCAGCTTGGGTAGGAACACTGAAGCTTTCTTT
>TRBJ2-4|TRBV30|NA|NA
CAWSVRLNIQYF
TGTGCCTGGAGTGTAAGGTTAAACATTCAGTACTTC
>TRBJ2-7|TRBV13|NA|TRBD2
CASSPSLLAGEPHEQYF
TGTGCCAGCAGCCCGTCACTACTAGCGGGAGAGCCCCACGAGCAGTACTTC
>TRBJ1-6|TRBV18|NA|TRBD1
CASSRDRGNSPLHF
TGTGCCAGCTCACGGGACAGAGGAAATTCACCCCTCCACTTT